This T cell receptor (beta chain) was captured in a study of blood T cell repertoires in COVID-19. Across the whole study: The study drew acute and convalescent COVID-19 samples from the United States, Italy and Spain.

CDR3 length: 14 amino acids. The germline CDR1 and CDR2 sequences are SGHTS and YDEGEE. Trimming left V 0 bases short and J 6 bases short, with 11 bases between. In terms of age and location, participants ranged from roughly 18 to 100 years and lived in about two dozen US areas. Allocation to cohorts depended on clinical history reported by the participants. Original analysis: For nucleated cells, counts were estimated from reference gene primer amplification. Profiling relied on immunoSEQ multiplex PCR, and the TCRdb table lists in-frame clones only, not all of them. V and J calls plus clone size are reproduced from that table; the DNA served to infer D and trimming. Among some 250,000 clones listed, approximately 90% were seen once.

The sample taken for sequencing was PBMCs or T cells enriched from blood (not recorded which). The rearrangement links TRBV5-8 to TRBJ2-3; TRBD1 might be the D (5 bases). This receptor was identified in a human donor in a cohort exposed to, infected with or recovered from COVID-19 (not recorded which). The donor label of this sample is uncertain. The chain's CDR3 is CASSLGGPWDTQYF. CDR3 in DNA: TGTGCCAGCAGCTTGGGGGGCCCGTGGGATACGCAGTATTTT.